The T cell receptor beta chain described here comes from a study of shared clonotypes between healthy human individuals. Study overall: Donors had three CD4 naive, three CD4 memory, two CD8 naive and one CD8 memory plate apiece.

Naive-designated CD8 cells lacked CD45RO, were positively enriched for CCR7, and omitted terminally differentiated effector memory CD45RA+ cells. V lost 6 bases and J lost 0, with 14 bases in between. This CDR3 spans 15 amino acids. CDR1 and CDR2 from the germline V gene are MNHNS and SASEGT. Study results and limitations: Rarefaction exposed incomplete sorted-subset sequencing despite large depth.

A word on this clone: As yet, its antigen is unknown.

Using immunoSEQ multiplex PCR, the repertoire was profiled, and TCRdb retains in-frame clones only, with some absent. The sample lists some 800,000 clones; more than 85% were seen once. Input material: naive CD8+ T cells sorted from blood. The clonotype comes from a man under 40 in good health. V and J are TRBV6-1 and TRBJ1-1; D is uncertain. The CDR3 nucleotides read TGTGCCAGCAGACTGACGGGAGGGATGAACACTGAAGCTTTCTTT. Translation gives CASRLTGGMNTEAFF.